Listed here are 6 T cell receptor beta chains from one sample, sequenced in a study of T cell repertoires in ileal Crohn's disease. Profiling relied on immunoSEQ multiplex PCR, and the TCRdb table lists in-frame clones only, not all of them. The profile shows 2,000 to 3,000 clones, roughly 86% of them singletons. Sample: ileal tissue. Receptors were obtained from an adult with Crohn's disease.

This chain joins TRBV30 and TRBJ1-1; D might be TRBD1 (6 bases). CDR3 length: 14 residues. Germline V gene data show CDR1 as GTSNPN and CDR2 as SVGIG (reference sequence). Trimming took off 0 bases at V and 0 bases at J, with 8 bases between the two ends. The CDR3: CAWSVGGLNTEAFF. DNA of the CDR3: TGTGCCTGGAGTGTAGGGGGACTGAACACTGAAGCTTTCTTT.

This clone was detected only once. V and J are TRBV4-2 and TRBJ2-2, with 7 bases matching TRBD2. In germline, CDR1 is LGHNA, CDR2 YNFKEQ. The J segment lost 3 bases and the V segment lost 4 bases, leaving 8 bases of the junction unmatched. The CDR3 covers 16 residues. The CDR3 DNA sequence: TGTGCCAGCAGCCCTTTGGGAGGGGTCGACACCGGGGAGCTGTTTTTT. As protein: CASSPLGGVDTGELFF.

This clone was recorded only once. The chain is built from TRBV7-3 and TRBJ2-2, with D possibly being TRBD2 (6 bases). Germline CDR1 is SGHTA and CDR2 is FQGTGA. The CDR3 consists of 16 residues. Trimming took off 1 base at V and 3 bases at J, with 12 bases between the two ends. CDR3 sequence (DNA): TGTGCCAGCAGCTTAAGTAGCGGCCAGTACACCGGGGAGCTGTTTTTT. This codes for CASSLSSGQYTGELFF.

V usage is TRBV29-1 and J usage is TRBJ2-3; D is uncertain. V gave up 6 bases and J gave up 6 bases, with 19 bases separating them. Germline-derived CDR1 and CDR2 are SQVTM and ANQGSEA. The CDR3 has 14 amino acids. CDR3 sequence reads: CSVALRAPGDTQYF. Written as DNA, the CDR3 is TGCAGCGTCGCCCTCCGAGCCCCTGGGGATACGCAGTATTTT.

The chain employs TRBV25-1 and TRBJ2-5, with D possibly TRBD2 on 5 matching bases. The germline V gene encodes CDR1 MGHDK and CDR2 SYGVNS. Trimming removed 4 bases from V and 4 bases from J, with 7 bases in between. There are 12 residues in the CDR3. The CDR3 region has the DNA TGTGCCAGCAGTGCAAGCGGAGAGACCCAGTACTTC. Translation: CASSASGETQYF.

The CDR3 is CASSLGGGSYYEQYF. The CDR3 DNA sequence: TGTGCCAGCAGCCTCGGCGGCGGGAGCTACTACGAGCAGTACTTC. The chain carries TRBV7-3 and TRBJ2-7; 7 bases align to TRBD2. The CDR3 spans 15 residues. The V and J ends lost 5 bases and 3 bases, in that order; junction bases with no gene match: 10. The germline CDR1 and CDR2 sequences are SGHTA and FQGTGA.